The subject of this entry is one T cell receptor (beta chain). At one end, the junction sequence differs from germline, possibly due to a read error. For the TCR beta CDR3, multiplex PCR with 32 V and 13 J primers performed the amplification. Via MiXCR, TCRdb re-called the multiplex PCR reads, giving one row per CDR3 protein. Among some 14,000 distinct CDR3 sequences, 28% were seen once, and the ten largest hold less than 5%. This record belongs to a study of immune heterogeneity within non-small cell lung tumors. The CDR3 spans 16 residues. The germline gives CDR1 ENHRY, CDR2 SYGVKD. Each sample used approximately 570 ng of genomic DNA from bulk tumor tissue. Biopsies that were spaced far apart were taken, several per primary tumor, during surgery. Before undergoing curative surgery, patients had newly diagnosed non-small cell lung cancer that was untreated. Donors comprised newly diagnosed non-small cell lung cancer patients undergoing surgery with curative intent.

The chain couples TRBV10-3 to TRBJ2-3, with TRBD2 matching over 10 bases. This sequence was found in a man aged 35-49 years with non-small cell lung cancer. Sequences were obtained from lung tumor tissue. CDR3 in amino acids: CAIRRSASGSTDTQNF. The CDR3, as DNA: TGTGCCATCAGACGATCCGCTAGCGGGAGCACAGATACGCAGAATTTT.